This TCR beta chain is from a study of CD8 T cells in ankylosing spondylitis. This clonotype was seen ten or more times. Its antigen is not identified. Overall study results and limits: Matched ankylosing spondylitis synovial fluid reportedly showed significant enrichment of disease-linked clones. Relatively scarce in peripheral blood, disease-linked clones were CD8+. Roughly eight highly homologous variants made up a TCR beta motif that seemed to typify ankylosing spondylitis blood.

CDR1 is MDHEN and CDR2 is SYDVKM in the germline V gene. CDR3 length equals 20 residues. V dropped 2 bases and J dropped 4 bases, with 26 bases sitting between them. As the method for making TCR beta libraries, quantitative 5'-RACE with molecular barcodes was used. TCRdb re-analysed the 5' RACE reads in MiXCR, keeping a single row per CDR3 protein. The table shows around 140,000 distinct CDR3 sequences, with roughly 11% occurring only once. This TCR came from a female donor with ankylosing spondylitis or in good health (not recorded which). Sequencing used blood, either unsorted or a sorted T cell fraction (not recorded which). The chain has TRBV28 and TRBJ2-2; D tentatively fits TRBD1 or TRBD2 (5 bases each). DNA of the CDR3: TGTGCCAGCAGTTTACCCCTCGCCTACGGGACGACCGGATTCACCGGGGAGCTGTTTTTT. Residues: CASSLPLAYGTTGFTGELFF. The whole variable domain, remainder taken from reference TRBV28 and TRBJ2-2, is DVKVTQSSRYLVKRTGEKVFLECVQDMDHENMFWYRQDPGLGLRLIYFSYDVKMKEKGDIPEGYSVSREKKERFSLILESASTNQTSMYLCASSLPLAYGTTGFTGELFFGEGSRLTVL.